This T cell receptor (beta chain) was recovered during a study of T-cell reconstitution after alpha-beta-depleted transplantation in children. The table lists this clonotype with a few counts. J gave up 8 bases and V 7 bases, and 8 bases lay outside the gene matches. CDR3 length: 13 residues. Per germline, CDR1 MNHNY and CDR2 SVGAGI (reference sequence). Unique molecular identifiers were used in preparing the TCRbeta library. TCRdb re-analysed the PCR reads in MiXCR, keeping a single row per CDR3 protein. The sample holds some 280,000 distinct CDR3 sequences; 9.9% are singletons and the top ten take roughly 9.1%.

The sequence was obtained from a human donor who donated a stem cell graft to a child with SCID. Sequenced material: PBMCs from the stem cell graft donor, taken from the stem cell graft. The rearrangement joins TRBV6-6 to TRBJ1-2; TRBD1 agrees at 9 bases. The CDR3, as DNA: TGTGCCAGCATACGGACAGGGGAACAGGGCTACACCTTC. Amino acid sequence: CASIRTGEQGYTF.